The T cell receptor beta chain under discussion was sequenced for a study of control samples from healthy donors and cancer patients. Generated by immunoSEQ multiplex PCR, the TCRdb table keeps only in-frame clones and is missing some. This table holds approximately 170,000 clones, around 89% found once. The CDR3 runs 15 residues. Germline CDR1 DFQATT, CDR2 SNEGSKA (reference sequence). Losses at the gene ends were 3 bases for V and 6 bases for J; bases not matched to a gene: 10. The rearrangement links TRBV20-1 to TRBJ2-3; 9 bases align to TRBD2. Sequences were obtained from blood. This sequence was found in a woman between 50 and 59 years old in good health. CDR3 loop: CSASYGGRASDTQYF. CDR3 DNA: TGCAGTGCTAGTTATGGCGGGAGGGCCTCGGATACGCAGTATTTT.